This T cell receptor (beta chain) was captured in a study of blood T cell repertoires in COVID-19. At the level of the study: From the United States, Italy and Spain came samples of acute and convalescent COVID-19. PBMCs, B-cell-depleted T cells, or T cells were the source of the cDNA or gDNA that made up the material.

In the original processing: Nucleated cell counts were estimated from reference gene primer amplification. Produced via immunoSEQ multiplex PCR; TCRdb's table is partial and in-frame only. V, J and clone size derive from that table, while D and trimming were established from the DNA sequence. In the table there are fewer than 650,000 clones, 85% to 90% of which are singletons. Seattle enrolled patients during active infection and tracked them longitudinally. What was sequenced was peripheral blood. The source of this sequence is a woman between 45 and 65 years old with COVID-19, enrolled during active disease.

CDR3 sequence: CASSDRYTDTQYF. The DNA of the CDR3 is TGTGCCAGCAGTGATCGGTACACAGATACGCAGTATTTT. This chain links TRBV6-1 with TRBJ2-3; D is unclear. The CDR3 consists of 13 residues. Deletions cut 3 bases from V and 2 bases from J, with 6 bases between. Germline V gene sequence: CDR1 MNHNS, CDR2 SASEGT.